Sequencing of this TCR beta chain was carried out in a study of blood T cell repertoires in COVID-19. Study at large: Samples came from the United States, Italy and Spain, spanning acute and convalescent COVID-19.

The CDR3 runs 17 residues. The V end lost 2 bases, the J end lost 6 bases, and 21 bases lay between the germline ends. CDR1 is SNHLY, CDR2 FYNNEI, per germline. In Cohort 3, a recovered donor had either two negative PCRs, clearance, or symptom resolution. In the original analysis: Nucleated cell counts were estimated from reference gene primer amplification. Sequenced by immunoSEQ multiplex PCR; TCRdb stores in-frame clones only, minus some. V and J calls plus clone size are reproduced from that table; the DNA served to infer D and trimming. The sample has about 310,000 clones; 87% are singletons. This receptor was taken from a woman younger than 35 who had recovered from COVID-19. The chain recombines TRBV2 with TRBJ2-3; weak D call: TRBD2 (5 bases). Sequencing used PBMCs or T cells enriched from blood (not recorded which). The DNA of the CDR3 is TGTGCCAGCAGTGAAAGGGCCCGGGAAGCCCCTCGGGATACGCAGTATTTT. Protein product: CASSERAREAPRDTQYF.